Following are 15 T cell receptor beta chains from one sample sequenced in a study of beta chain features in type 1 diabetes. The study reverse transcribed the entire isolated RNA, so it sequenced expressed TCRB transcripts. Clones were sequenced by immunoSEQ multiplex PCR, and TCRdb holds only the in-frame ones, with some missing. The data hold 150,000 to 190,000 clones, with over 8.5% observed a single time. The specimen was central memory CD4+ T cells from blood. The receptors come from a man aged 18-30 years in good health.

This clone was counted many times. This chain joins TRBV4-3 and TRBJ2-1, with D perhaps given as TRBD1 or TRBD2 (7 bases each). The CDR3 totals 16 residues. Germline-derived CDR1 and CDR2 are LGHNA and YSLEER. The germline V and J ends were trimmed by 0 bases and 10 bases, with 19 bases remaining between them. The CDR3 here is CASSQEGGGANKEQFF. The CDR3 nucleotides are TGCGCCAGCAGCCAAGAGGGAGGGGGCGCAAATAAGGAGCAGTTCTTC.

Regarding this clone: A much larger clone differs by one base, so this may be a read error. The chain links TRBV5-4 to TRBJ2-6, with TRBD1 as a possible D gene (5 bases). Germline V gives CDR1 SGHNT, CDR2 YYREEE (reference sequence). Trimming took off 4 bases at V and 0 bases at J, with 8 bases between the two ends. CDR3 length equals 15 residues. The CDR3 coding sequence is TGTGCCAGCAGCCCAGGGAACTCTGGGGCCAACGTCCTGACTTTC. Its protein product is CASSPGNSGANVLTF. The full variable domain, completed using reference TRBV5-4 and TRBJ2-6, is ETGVTQSPTHLIKTRGQQVTLRCSSQSGHNTVSWYQQALGQGPQFIFQYYREEENGRGNFPPRFSGLQFPNYSSELNVNALELDDSALYLCASSPGNSGANVLTFGAGSRLTVL.

In its sample, this clone was seen many times. J is TRBJ2-6 and V is TRBV27, with D unclear. Trimming stripped 3 bases from V and 0 bases from J, with 9 bases between. Germline CDR1 and CDR2: MNHEY and SMNVEV (reference sequence). The CDR3 is made up of 16 amino acids. The CDR3 spells CASSLGRSSGANVLTF. In DNA form, the CDR3 reads TGTGCCAGCAGTTTGGGCCGGAGCTCTGGGGCCAACGTCCTGACTTTC.

The chain joins TRBV25-1 to TRBJ2-3; D remains unclear. This CDR3 is built from 12 residues. V was cut by 1 base and J by 7 bases, with 6 bases left in between. Looked up from germline, CDR1 is MGHDK and CDR2 is SYGVNS. The CDR3 nucleotides are TGTGCCAGCAGTGAATCCCCTAATACGCAGTATTTT. Protein sequence: CASSESPNTQYF.

This clone has only a few counts. This chain uses TRBV6-6 with TRBJ2-1; 10 bases agree with TRBD1. V lost 5 bases, J lost 7 bases, and 5 bases stayed unmatched. Germline V gene data show CDR1 as MNHNY and CDR2 as SVGAGI (reference sequence). This CDR3 has 14 amino acids. The CDR3 coding sequence is TGTGCCAGCAGTAGGACAGGGGGTTTGAATGAGCAGTTCTTC. Residues: CASSRTGGLNEQFF.

This clone was found a few times. CDR3 residues: CASSLAVGTRQAIQYF. DNA for the CDR3: TGTGCCAGCAGCTTAGCGGTGGGGACTCGACAGGCCATTCAGTACTTC. This chain connects TRBV11-1 to TRBJ2-4; perhaps D is TRBD1 or TRBD2 (6 bases each). This CDR3 has 16 amino acids. V lost 0 bases, J lost 9 bases, and 18 bases lay in between. Per the germline V gene, CDR1 is SGHAT and CDR2 is FQDESV (reference sequence).

The genes are TRBV7-9 and TRBJ2-5, with 12 bases aligning to TRBD1. CDR1 SEHNR and CDR2 FQNEAQ come from the germline V gene (reference sequence). Trimming took 3 bases from V and 7 from J; bases not matched to a gene: 3. This CDR3 is built from 14 residues. The CDR3 sequence is CASSFGTGGGTQYF. CDR3 nucleotide sequence: TGTGCCAGCAGCTTCGGGACAGGGGGCGGGACCCAGTACTTC.

The chain combines TRBV10-3 with TRBJ1-2; D gene uncertain. The CDR3 contains 13 residues. The V gene lost 9 bases and the J gene lost 6 bases, with 17 bases spanning the gap. The germline gives CDR1 ENHRY, CDR2 SYGVKD. CDR3: CAMKKDVNNGYTF. In DNA form, the CDR3 reads TGTGCCATGAAGAAGGACGTGAATAATGGCTACACCTTC.

This clone was observed at least ten times. The V call is TRBV23-1, the J call TRBJ2-2; D is unclear. TRBV23-1 is an ORF, with its function uncertain. This CDR3 is 16 amino acids long. The V and J ends lost 8 bases and 1 base respectively, with 17 bases between them. CDR3 sequence (DNA): TGCGCCAGCCGCTACTCATCGAAGCTGAACACCGGGGAGCTGTTTTTT. This translates into CASRYSSKLNTGELFF.

The sample holds a few counts of this clone. The V gene is TRBV9, the J gene TRBJ1-3, with a tentative D call TRBD1 (6 bases). Germline loops: CDR1 SGDLS, CDR2 YYNGEE. The CDR3 totals 16 residues. V was shortened by 0 bases and J by 0 bases, with 10 bases between the two germline ends. The CDR3, as DNA: TGTGCCAGCAGCGTAGACCCAGGGGACTCTGGAAACACCATATATTTT. Protein: CASSVDPGDSGNTIYF.

This chain joins TRBV4-2 and TRBJ2-7, with TRBD1 matching over 9 bases. From germline, CDR1 is LGHNA and CDR2 YNFKEQ. The CDR3 is 15 amino acids. J lost 6 bases, V lost 4 bases, and 10 bases had no gene match. CDR3 sequence: CASSPKGQGSFEQYF. The CDR3 DNA reads TGTGCCAGCAGCCCTAAGGGACAGGGTTCTTTCGAGCAGTACTTC.

This clone was counted only a few times. The rearrangement links TRBV7-9 to TRBJ2-3; no firm D call. V gave up 3 bases and J gave up 4 bases, with 8 bases separating them. From germline, CDR1 is SEHNR and CDR2 FQNEAQ (reference sequence). This CDR3 has 13 amino acids. The CDR3 region is CASSFNPADTQYF. CDR3 in DNA: TGTGCCAGCAGCTTCAATCCGGCAGATACGCAGTATTTT.

The chain links TRBV29-1 to TRBJ2-7; weak D call: TRBD2 (6 bases). This CDR3 is built from 11 residues. Germline V gene lookup returns CDR1 SQVTM and CDR2 ANQGSEA. Trimming left V 4 bases short and J 6 bases short, with 10 bases between. The CDR3 region has the DNA TGCAGCGTTGTATCGGGAGTCGAGCAGTACTTC. Its protein is CSVVSGVEQYF.

The sample holds a few counts of this clone. The CDR3 protein is CASSLNPTGELFF. The CDR3 DNA sequence: TGTGCCAGCAGCTTAAACCCCACCGGGGAGCTGTTTTTT. The chain recombines TRBV7-2 with TRBJ2-2, with D unresolved. The V and J ends lost 2 bases and 4 bases respectively, with 5 bases between them. Germline V gene sequence: CDR1 SGHTA, CDR2 FQGNSA. The CDR3 extends over 13 amino acids. The full variable domain, in which reference TRBV7-2 and TRBJ2-2 provide the parts outside the CDR3, is GAGVSQSPSNKVTEKGKDVELRCDPISGHTALYWYRQSLGQGLEFLIYFQGNSAPDKSGLPSDRFSAERTGGSVSTLTIQRTQQEDSAVYLCASSLNPTGELFFGEGSRLTVL.

About this clone itself: Other DNA sequences of this sample code for an identical CDR3. This chain links TRBV18 with TRBJ1-1, with D maybe TRBD1 (5 bases). The CDR3 is 12 amino acids. V was pared by 6 bases and J by 0 bases, with 5 bases between. From germline, CDR1 is KGHSH and CDR2 LQKENI. The DNA for the CDR3 is TGTGCCAGCTCGGGGCTGAACACTGAAGCTTTCTTT. Encoded protein: CASSGLNTEAFF. The variable domain in full, with the rest retrieved from reference TRBV18 and TRBJ1-1, is NAGVMQNPRHLVRRRGQEARLRCSPMKGHSHVYWYRQLPEEGLKFMVYLQKENIIDESGMPKERFSAEFPKEGPSILRIQQVVRGDSAAYFCASSGLNTEAFFGQGTRLTVV.